What follows are 29 T cell receptor beta chains derived from one specimen sequenced in a study of T-cell reconstitution after alpha-beta-depleted transplantation in children. Unique molecular identifiers were used to barcode this TCRbeta library. TCRdb used MiXCR to reprocess the PCR reads, holding one entry per CDR3 protein. The table includes hundreds of thousands of distinct CDR3 sequences, 8% to 10% detected once. Specimen: PBMCs from the stem cell graft donor, collected from the stem cell graft. Every receptor here comes from a human donor who donated a stem cell graft to a child with acute lymphoblastic leukemia.

Regarding this clonotype: This may arise from a read error, as a much more abundant clone is one base away. Written as DNA, the CDR3 is TGCGCCAGCAGCGGGGGGAAAGAACTAGCGGGGAGCTCCTACGAGCAGTACTTC. It yields the protein CASSGGKELAGSSYEQYF. The gene calls are TRBV5-1 and TRBJ2-7, with 10 bases aligning to TRBD2. CDR1 and CDR2 from the germline V gene are SGHRS and YFSETQ. This CDR3 contains 18 residues. Trimming took 4 bases from V and 0 from J; bases not matched to a gene: 13.

This clonotype has more than one count but fewer than ten. The genes are TRBV9 and TRBJ2-5; 12 bases agree with TRBD2. The CDR3 has 16 amino acids. V gave up 5 bases and J gave up 2 bases; unmatched junction bases: 7. Germline V CDR1 and CDR2: SGDLS, YYNGEE. The CDR3 DNA reads as TGTGCCAGCAGGGAAGGACTAGCGGGGAATCAAGAGACCCAGTACTTC. Translating gives CASREGLAGNQETQYF.

At least ten counts were recorded for this clonotype. One end of the junction does not line up with germline, which may come from a read error. The V and J genes are TRBV5-1 and TRBJ2-7; D is perhaps TRBD1 (5 bases). CDR1 is SGHRS, CDR2 YFSETQ, per germline. This CDR3 is 12 amino acids long. This CDR3 is CASSLEGQAGNF. As DNA, the CDR3 is TGCGCCAGCAGCTTGGAGGGGCAGGCCGGCAACTTC.

This clonotype was observed at least ten times. The chain has TRBV6-5 and TRBJ2-3, with D perhaps assigned TRBD1 or TRBD2 (6 bases each). V lost 8 bases to trimming and J lost 0 bases, with 15 bases between them. The CDR3 sequence is 15 residues long. In germline, CDR1 is MNHEY, CDR2 SVGAGI. Written as DNA, the CDR3 is TGTGCCAGCGCCGCATGGGGGGCGAGCACAGATACGCAGTATTTT. Encoded protein: CASAAWGASTDTQYF.

This clonotype was seen many times. The chain is built from TRBV29-1 and TRBJ1-3; the D is unclear. From germline, CDR1 is SQVTM and CDR2 ANQGSEA. The CDR3 is made up of 12 amino acids. V was cut by 4 bases and J by 0 bases, with 4 bases left in between. CDR3 nucleotide sequence: TGCAGCGTTGTCAGCTCTGGAAACACCATATATTTT. It translates to CSVVSSGNTIYF.

The gene calls are TRBV3-1 and TRBJ1-4; 11 positions match TRBD1. Germline-derived CDR1 and CDR2 are LGHDT and YNNKEL (reference sequence). V dropped 2 bases and J dropped 7; count of bases not matched to a gene: 3. There are 15 residues in the CDR3. CDR3 loop: CASSQPGTGGEKLFF. The CDR3, as DNA: TGTGCCAGCAGCCAACCCGGGACAGGGGGTGAAAAACTGTTTTTT.

The CDR3 DNA reads TGCAGTGCTACGGACAGGGGGTTTGGCTACACCTTC. It is translated as CSATDRGFGYTF. The rearrangement uses TRBV20-1 and TRBJ1-2; 10 bases agree with TRBD1. Germline V CDR1 and CDR2: DFQATT, SNEGSKA (reference sequence). The CDR3 spans 12 residues. V shed 4 bases and J 7 bases; nucleotides not matched to a gene: 3.

The table lists this clonotype with many counts. V gene TRBV5-1 combines with J gene TRBJ2-7; 9 positions agree with TRBD1. The ends lost 2 bases at V and 5 bases at J; junction bases unmatched: 8. This CDR3 region has 15 residues. Germline V gene data show CDR1 as SGHRS and CDR2 as YFSETQ. CDR3 amino acids: CASSFIGTGRHEQYF. The CDR3 DNA sequence: TGCGCCAGCAGCTTTATAGGGACAGGGAGACACGAGCAGTACTTC.

This clonotype was counted many times. The V and J genes are TRBV20-1 and TRBJ2-7; no firm D call. There are 14 residues in the CDR3. Germline V gene data show CDR1 as DFQATT and CDR2 as SNEGSKA (reference sequence). The V end lost 0 bases, the J end lost 3 bases, and 12 bases lay between the germline ends. The CDR3 sequence: CSARDQAANYEQYF. Here the CDR3 DNA reads TGCAGTGCTAGAGATCAGGCGGCCAACTACGAGCAGTACTTC.

This clonotype has a count of ten or more. The chain couples TRBV7-2 to TRBJ2-3; D is perhaps TRBD1 (5 bases). V lost 5 bases and J 2 bases, leaving 14 bases between the germline ends. CDR3 length equals 15 residues. CDR1 and CDR2 (germline): SGHTA, FQGNSA. This CDR3 reads CASSKDQTATDTQYF. The DNA for the CDR3 is TGTGCCAGCAGCAAAGACCAGACAGCCACAGATACGCAGTATTTT.

This clonotype has a handful of counts. The chain is built from TRBV27 and TRBJ1-2; possible D gene TRBD1, 6 bases. The germline V gene encodes CDR1 MNHEY and CDR2 SMNVEV (reference sequence). This CDR3 is 16 amino acids long. The V end lost 2 bases, the J end lost 0 bases, and 13 bases lay between the germline ends. The CDR3 sequence: CASSLIVDSTNYGYTF. CDR3 sequence (DNA): TGTGCCAGCAGTTTAATCGTGGACAGCACTAACTATGGCTACACCTTC.

The gene calls are TRBV15 and TRBJ2-3, with 11 bases aligning to TRBD2. The CDR3 runs to 18 residues. V gave up 1 base and J gave up 1 base; unmatched junction bases: 7. Germline V CDR1 and CDR2: LNHNV, YYDKDF (reference sequence). For the CDR3, the DNA is TGTGCCACCAGCAGAGTTATTTCGACTAGCGGGGGCACAGATACGCAGTATTTT. Translating it yields CATSRVISTSGGTDTQYF.

CDR3: CASMGQAQSPLHF. CDR3 DNA sequence: TGTGCCAGCATGGGACAGGCCCAATCACCCCTCCACTTT. The rearrangement uses TRBV6-1 and TRBJ1-6, with 8 bases fitting TRBD1. In germline, CDR1 is MNHNS, CDR2 SASEGT. V shed 7 bases and J 10 bases; nucleotides not matched to a gene: 6. The CDR3 is 13 amino acids.

The J gene is TRBJ2-5, the V gene TRBV6-5, with D possibly being TRBD2 (5 bases). V lost 0 bases, J lost 1 base, and 12 bases lay in between. The CDR3 consists of 16 residues. Germline CDR1 is MNHEY and CDR2 is SVGAGI. CDR3 loop: CASSYSGPGSQETQYF. The CDR3 nucleotides read TGTGCCAGCAGTTACTCGGGTCCGGGGTCCCAAGAGACCCAGTACTTC.

In its sample, this clonotype was seen a few times. J is TRBJ2-7 and V is TRBV5-6, with D possibly matching TRBD2 (5 bases). Germline CDR1 is SGHDT and CDR2 is YYEEEE. The CDR3 loop spans 15 amino acids. Trimming took off 0 bases at V and 0 bases at J, with 10 bases between the two ends. The CDR3 loop reads CASSLVAIGSYEQYF. DNA for the CDR3: TGTGCCAGCAGCTTGGTAGCGATAGGCTCCTACGAGCAGTACTTC.

This clonotype was detected a few times. The gene calls are TRBV3-1 and TRBJ2-5; 7 bases map to TRBD1. Per germline, CDR1 LGHDT and CDR2 YNNKEL (reference sequence). With V trimmed by 4 bases and J by 10 bases, 15 bases remained unmatched. The CDR3 is made up of 15 amino acids. CDR3: CASSPKWDSLGVQYF. The CDR3, as DNA: TGTGCCAGCAGCCCCAAATGGGACAGCCTGGGGGTCCAGTACTTC.

V gene TRBV3-1 combines with J gene TRBJ2-7; perhaps D is TRBD1 or TRBD2 (5 bases each). The germline V and J ends were trimmed by 2 bases and 1 base, with 18 bases remaining between them. This CDR3 has 17 residues. Germline CDR1 and CDR2: LGHDT and YNNKEL (reference sequence). CDR3 coding DNA: TGTGCCAGCAGCCAACCCATGGGACGGGGCCGATCCTACGAGCAGTACTTC. Amino acids: CASSQPMGRGRSYEQYF.

This clonotype was seen more than once but under ten times. The V call is TRBV18, the J call TRBJ2-7; TRBD1 matches at 8 bases. The CDR3 consists of 14 residues. The germline V gene encodes CDR1 KGHSH and CDR2 LQKENI. V shed 5 bases and J 0 bases; nucleotides not matched to a gene: 3. The CDR3 nucleotides read TGTGCCAGCTCAGACAGGGGCAGCTCCTACGAGCAGTACTTC. Amino acids: CASSDRGSSYEQYF. Variable domain in full (rest from reference TRBV18 and TRBJ2-7): NAGVMQNPRHLVRRRGQEARLRCSPMKGHSHVYWYRQLPEEGLKFMVYLQKENIIDESGMPKERFSAEFPKEGPSILRIQQVVRGDSAAYFCASSDRGSSYEQYFGPGTRLTVT.

The V and J genes are TRBV10-2 and TRBJ2-3; the match to TRBD2 covers 9 bases. Trimming at V came to 2 bases and at J to 4 bases, leaving 4 bases not matched to a gene. The CDR3 spans 15 residues. The germline V gene has CDR1 WSHSY and CDR2 SAAADI. The CDR3 protein is CASSEAGGRSDTQYF. The CDR3 region has the DNA TGCGCCAGCAGTGAGGCGGGGGGGCGGTCAGATACGCAGTATTTT.

This clonotype was detected only a few times. The chain carries TRBV7-2 and TRBJ1-4; D might be TRBD1 (6 bases). The CDR3 contains 16 residues. Germline CDR1 is SGHTA and CDR2 is FQGNSA. Deletions cut 0 bases from V and 5 bases from J, with 13 bases between. CDR3 in amino acids: CASSLARGTGNEKLFF. The CDR3, as DNA: TGTGCCAGCAGCTTAGCGAGGGGGACCGGAAATGAAAAACTGTTTTTT.

This chain uses TRBV24-1 with TRBJ2-3; D may be TRBD2 (6 bases). CDR1 KGHDR and CDR2 SFDVKD come from the germline V gene. V was shortened by 5 bases and J by 3 bases, with 8 bases between the two germline ends. There are 13 residues in the CDR3. CDR3 residues: CATSGGITDTQYF. CDR3 DNA sequence: TGTGCCACCAGTGGCGGGATAACAGATACGCAGTATTTT.

This chain links TRBV19 with TRBJ2-7; D ambiguous. Germline V gene lookup returns CDR1 LNHDA and CDR2 SQIVND (reference sequence). CDR3 length: 14 residues. The V end lost 5 bases, the J end lost 1 base, and 12 bases lay between the germline ends. Here the CDR3 reads CASSLSTESYEQYF. In DNA form, the CDR3 reads TGTGCCAGTAGTCTCTCCACGGAGTCCTACGAGCAGTACTTC.

This clonotype was counted ten times or more. The CDR3 DNA reads as TGTGCCGCGCCGAGTAGCAATACGCAGTATTTT. This sequence encodes CAAPSSNTQYF. This rearrangement joins TRBV12-3 or TRBV12-4 to TRBJ2-3; D remains unclear. CDR3 length: 11 amino acids. Trimming stripped 11 bases from V and 7 bases from J, with 13 bases between.

This clonotype was counted only a few times. The CDR3 reads CASSTEAYEQYF. The CDR3 DNA sequence: TGTGCCAGCAGTACGGAGGCGTACGAGCAGTACTTC. The chain links TRBV6-6 to TRBJ2-7; possibly TRBD2 for D (5 bases). V was pared by 5 bases and J by 4 bases, with 9 bases between. The CDR3 sequence is 12 residues long. Germline CDR1 is MNHNY and CDR2 is SVGAGI (reference sequence).

This clonotype was recorded many times. J is TRBJ1-1 and V is TRBV5-6; TRBD1 agrees at 12 bases. Germline V gene sequence: CDR1 SGHDT, CDR2 YYEEEE. The CDR3 is made up of 15 amino acids. The J segment lost 10 bases and the V segment lost 2 bases, leaving 9 bases of the junction unmatched. CDR3 DNA sequence: TGTGCCAGCAGCTTCCGGGACAGGGGGCTCCGGGGAGCTTTCTTT. Amino acids: CASSFRDRGLRGAFF.

This clonotype was recorded at least ten times. The CDR3 region has the DNA TGCGCCAGCAGCCACGGACGGGACAACACTGAAGCTTTCTTT. The encoded protein is CASSHGRDNTEAFF. The V gene is TRBV5-1, the J gene TRBJ1-1; D perhaps matches TRBD1 (5 bases). The V and J ends lost 4 bases and 2 bases respectively, with 12 bases between them. The CDR3 is 14 residues long. The germline V gene has CDR1 SGHRS and CDR2 YFSETQ.

This clonotype was observed at least ten times. The rearrangement links TRBV7-7 to TRBJ1-4, with TRBD1 identical over 7 bases. Trimming cost V 1 base and J 6 bases; bases outside gene matches: 5. Germline V CDR1 and CDR2: SSHAT, FNYEAQ (reference sequence). The CDR3 loop spans 15 amino acids. DNA for the CDR3: TGTGCCAGCAGCTTAGGTGTCGGACAGGATGAAAAACTGTTTTTT. Amino acids: CASSLGVGQDEKLFF.

This clonotype was counted ten times or more. The chain joins TRBV20-1 to TRBJ1-2; D possibly corresponds to TRBD1 (5 bases). CDR1 is DFQATT, CDR2 SNEGSKA, per germline (reference sequence). The ends were cut back, 7 bases at V and 7 bases at J, with 16 bases in the middle. The CDR3 covers 12 residues. The CDR3 is CSEQDRGGGYTF. The CDR3 DNA follows: TGCAGTGAGCAGGACCGGGGCGGTGGCTACACCTTC.

This clonotype was recorded many times. The CDR3 spells CASSAGPNPPNTQYF. The CDR3 DNA reads TGTGCCAGCAGTGCGGGACCGAACCCCCCAAATACGCAGTATTTT. The chain couples TRBV6-4 to TRBJ2-3, with D possibly being TRBD1 or TRBD2 (5 bases each). In germline, CDR1 is MRHNA, CDR2 SNTAGT. This CDR3 spans 15 amino acids. V was clipped by 4 bases and J by 7 bases, with 18 bases between them.